The rows below give T cell receptor beta chains drawn from one sample of a study of OX40 agonist ivuxolimab in advanced cancers. Sequenced by immunoSEQ multiplex PCR; TCRdb stores in-frame clones only, minus some. In the table there are about 58,000 clones, around 79% of which are singletons. The sample consisted of CD4+ or CD8+ T cells sorted from blood, taken in a trial of the OX40 agonist ivuxolimab. The receptors originated from an adult with an advanced solid tumor such as melanoma, head and neck, liver or kidney cancer. Both conserved end residues are part of each CDR3. A D gene is named only where the DNA matches it firmly. Size values are once, few and many counts, or a class for expanded clones, and some rows have none.

j_call,d_call,clone_size,v_call,cdr3_nt,cdr3_aa
TRBJ1-1,.,.,TRBV7-8,TGTGCCAGCAGCTTAGGGTCCGGGGGGGCCAGCACTGAAGCTTTCTTT,CASSLGSGGASTEAFF
TRBJ2-7,.,.,TRBV5-1,TGCGCCAGCAGCTTCCCGGGTAGCAACGAGCAGTACTTC,CASSFPGSNEQYF
TRBJ2-3,TRBD2,once,TRBV4-2,TGTGCCAGCAGCCCCCGGACTAGCGGGGCTCCCACGGGTACAGATACGCAGTATTTT,CASSPRTSGAPTGTDTQYF
TRBJ1-1,TRBD1,many,TRBV5-1,TGCGCCAGCAGCGACAGGGTTTTTGCTGAAGCTTTCTTT,CASSDRVFAEAFF
TRBJ2-2,TRBD1,.,TRBV18,TGTGCCAGCTCACCGGGGACAGAGAACACCGGGGAGCTGTTTTTT,CASSPGTENTGELFF
TRBJ2-5,.,.,TRBV7-8,TGTGCCAGCAGTTTACGGGCGGACCAAGAGACCCAGTACTTC,CASSLRADQETQYF
TRBJ1-5,.,.,TRBV19,TGTGCCAGTAGTATAGGCGGCAGGGGATCCTATCAGCCCCAGCATTTT,CASSIGGRGSYQPQHF
TRBJ1-2,.,.,TRBV9,TGTGCCAGCAGCCCCCCGGGGGTTAGGTATGGCTACACCTTC,CASSPPGVRYGYTF
TRBJ1-1,.,.,TRBV10-1,TGCGCCAGCAGTGAGTTACGGACAGCCAAGACTTTCTTT,CASSELRTAKTFF
TRBJ1-5,.,.,TRBV28,TGTGCCAGCAGTTTCTACTCGTTCCAGTCTAGCAATCAGCCCCAGCATTTT,CASSFYSFQSSNQPQHF
TRBJ2-1,TRBD2,.,TRBV5-6,TGTGCCAGCAGCCCGCTAGCGGGGTCCTACAATGAGCAGTTCTTC,CASSPLAGSYNEQFF
TRBJ1-1,.,once,TRBV6-6,TGTGCCAGCAGTTACTCGGAGGCCGACACTGAAGCTTTCTTT,CASSYSEADTEAFF
TRBJ1-3,.,.,TRBV5-5,TGTGCCAGCAGCTTGGGTCCTTGGGGAAACACCATATATTTT,CASSLGPWGNTIYF
TRBJ2-2,.,.,TRBV9,TGTGCCAGCAGCGTGGCGCCCCGGCTCAACGGGGAGCTGTTTTTT,CASSVAPRLNGELFF
TRBJ1-5,TRBD1,.,TRBV29-1,TGCAGCGTTGACCAAGGGGGCGGGCAGCCCCAGCATTTT,CSVDQGGGQPQHF
TRBJ2-3,.,.,TRBV7-6,TGTGCCAGCAGCCCTCCGCTTGCGGCAGATACGCAGTATTTT,CASSPPLAADTQYF
TRBJ1-4,.,.,TRBV4-1,TGCGCCAGCAGCCAACAGACGGGCGGGACTAATGAAAAACTGTTTTTT,CASSQQTGGTNEKLFF
TRBJ2-3,.,.,TRBV7-9,TGTGCCAGCAGCTCCGGGTCCCCTTTAGATACGCAGTATTTT,CASSSGSPLDTQYF
TRBJ2-7,TRBD1,.,TRBV30,TGTGCCTGGAGTATCAGGGGGCGCCGGTACGAGCAGTACTTC,CAWSIRGRRYEQYF
TRBJ2-7,.,.,TRBV7-2,TGTGCCAGCAGCTCCGGACCCTACGAGCAGTACTTC,CASSSGPYEQYF
TRBJ2-7,.,.,TRBV5-1,TGCGCCAGCAGTATCAACTCCTACGAGCAGTACTTC,CASSINSYEQYF
TRBJ2-1,TRBD2,.,TRBV11-2,TGTGCCAGCAGCTTACACCTAGCGGGCTCCTACAATGAGCAGTTCTTC,CASSLHLAGSYNEQFF
TRBJ2-5,.,.,TRBV2,TGTGCCAGCTGCAGGGAAGAGACCCAGTACTTC,CASCREETQYF
TRBJ1-6,TRBD1,.,TRBV9,TGTGCCAGCAGCGTAGCAGGGGGACCTGGGTCACCCCTCCACTTT,CASSVAGGPGSPLHF
TRBJ1-2,.,once,TRBV2,TGTGCCAGCAGCGATTTGGGGCCTAGCTATGGCTACACCTTC,CASSDLGPSYGYTF
TRBJ2-7,.,.,TRBV12-5,TGTGCTAGTGGTTTGGTACCCTCGGGCGAGCAGTACTTC,CASGLVPSGEQYF
TRBJ2-7,.,.,TRBV21-1,TGTGCCAGCAGCAAAATCTGGGCCGGGAGCTCCTACGAGCAGTACTTC,CASSKIWAGSSYEQYF
TRBJ2-1,TRBD1,few,TRBV28,TGTGCCAGCAGTTTATACACAGGGGGTTGGAATGAGCAGTTCTTC,CASSLYTGGWNEQFF
TRBJ1-2,.,.,TRBV6-4,TGTGCCAGCAGTGACTCCCAGGGAAGAGGCTACACCTTC,CASSDSQGRGYTF
TRBJ2-5,TRBD2,.,TRBV9,TGTGCCAGCAGCCCACCGACTAGCGGGGGGCTTCAAGAGACCCAGTACTTC,CASSPPTSGGLQETQYF
TRBJ1-6,TRBD1,.,TRBV11-3,TGTGCCAGCAGCGGGGGACAGTTAGGGAATTCACCCCTCCACTTT,CASSGGQLGNSPLHF
TRBJ2-6,.,.,TRBV10-3,TGTGCCATCAGAATCACCCACCTGACCCCAGGACCATCTGGGGCCAACGTCCTGACTTTC,CAIRITHLTPGPSGANVLTF
TRBJ1-5,TRBD1,once,TRBV6-1,TGTGCCAGCAGAGAACAGGGGAATCAGCCCCAGCATTTT,CASREQGNQPQHF
TRBJ1-1,TRBD1,medium-sized,TRBV19,TGTGCCAGTAGTACGCAGGGGGCCAGCACTGAAGCTTTCTTT,CASSTQGASTEAFF
TRBJ2-1,.,.,TRBV11-2,TGTGCCAGCAGCTTCCACAATGAGCAGTTCTTC,CASSFHNEQFF
TRBJ1-1,.,once,TRBV7-3,TGTGCCAGCAGCCACCCTGGGGGCACTGAAGCTTTCTTT,CASSHPGGTEAFF
TRBJ1-6,TRBD1,.,TRBV27,TGTGCCAGCAGTTTACGATTCAGGGGGCTTAATAATTCACCCCTCCACTTT,CASSLRFRGLNNSPLHF
TRBJ2-3,.,.,TRBV5-1,TGCGCCAGCAGCCCCGGGTCAGCTGGGGGCACAGATACGCAGTATTTT,CASSPGSAGGTDTQYF
TRBJ1-2,.,.,TRBV30,TGTGCCTGGATGAGGGGGGTGGGCTACACCTTC,CAWMRGVGYTF
TRBJ2-1,.,.,TRBV6-5,TGTGCCAGCAGTTATGGGCAATGGGACAATGAGCAGTTCTTC,CASSYGQWDNEQFF
TRBJ2-7,.,.,TRBV15,TGTGCCACCAGGGGGAGCGGAGACTACGAGCAGTACTTC,CATRGSGDYEQYF
TRBJ1-1,.,medium-sized,TRBV5-5,TGTGCCAGCAGCCCTTTGGGGTTGGGAACTGAAGCTTTCTTT,CASSPLGLGTEAFF
TRBJ2-1,.,few,TRBV29-1,TGCAGCGTTGGGGGCAGGAGAAATGAGCAGTTCTTC,CSVGGRRNEQFF
TRBJ1-2,TRBD1,.,TRBV5-5,TGTGCCAGCAGCTATCGTCGGACAGGGGCCTATGGCTACACCTTC,CASSYRRTGAYGYTF
TRBJ2-5,TRBD2,.,TRBV11-3,TGTGCCAGCAGCTTAGACGGTCTAGCGGGAGGAGAGACCCAGTACTTC,CASSLDGLAGGETQYF
TRBJ2-7,TRBD1,.,TRBV6-1,TGTGCCAGCAGTCAATCCGGGACAGACTACGAGCAGTACTTC,CASSQSGTDYEQYF
TRBJ2-5,.,few,TRBV30,TGTGCCTGGAGAGTGGGGAGCAGCCCGGCAGAGACCCAGTACTTC,CAWRVGSSPAETQYF
TRBJ1-1,.,.,TRBV5-1,TGCGCCAGCAGCTTGGGACGTTTACCGAACACTGAAGCTTTCTTT,CASSLGRLPNTEAFF
TRBJ2-7,.,.,TRBV11-1,TGTGCCAGCAGCCTAAAGGGAGGGGGTAAAGCCTACGAGCAGTACTTC,CASSLKGGGKAYEQYF
TRBJ1-5,.,.,TRBV30,TGTGCCTGGAGTGCCACGGGGCACAATCAGCCCCAGCATTTT,CAWSATGHNQPQHF